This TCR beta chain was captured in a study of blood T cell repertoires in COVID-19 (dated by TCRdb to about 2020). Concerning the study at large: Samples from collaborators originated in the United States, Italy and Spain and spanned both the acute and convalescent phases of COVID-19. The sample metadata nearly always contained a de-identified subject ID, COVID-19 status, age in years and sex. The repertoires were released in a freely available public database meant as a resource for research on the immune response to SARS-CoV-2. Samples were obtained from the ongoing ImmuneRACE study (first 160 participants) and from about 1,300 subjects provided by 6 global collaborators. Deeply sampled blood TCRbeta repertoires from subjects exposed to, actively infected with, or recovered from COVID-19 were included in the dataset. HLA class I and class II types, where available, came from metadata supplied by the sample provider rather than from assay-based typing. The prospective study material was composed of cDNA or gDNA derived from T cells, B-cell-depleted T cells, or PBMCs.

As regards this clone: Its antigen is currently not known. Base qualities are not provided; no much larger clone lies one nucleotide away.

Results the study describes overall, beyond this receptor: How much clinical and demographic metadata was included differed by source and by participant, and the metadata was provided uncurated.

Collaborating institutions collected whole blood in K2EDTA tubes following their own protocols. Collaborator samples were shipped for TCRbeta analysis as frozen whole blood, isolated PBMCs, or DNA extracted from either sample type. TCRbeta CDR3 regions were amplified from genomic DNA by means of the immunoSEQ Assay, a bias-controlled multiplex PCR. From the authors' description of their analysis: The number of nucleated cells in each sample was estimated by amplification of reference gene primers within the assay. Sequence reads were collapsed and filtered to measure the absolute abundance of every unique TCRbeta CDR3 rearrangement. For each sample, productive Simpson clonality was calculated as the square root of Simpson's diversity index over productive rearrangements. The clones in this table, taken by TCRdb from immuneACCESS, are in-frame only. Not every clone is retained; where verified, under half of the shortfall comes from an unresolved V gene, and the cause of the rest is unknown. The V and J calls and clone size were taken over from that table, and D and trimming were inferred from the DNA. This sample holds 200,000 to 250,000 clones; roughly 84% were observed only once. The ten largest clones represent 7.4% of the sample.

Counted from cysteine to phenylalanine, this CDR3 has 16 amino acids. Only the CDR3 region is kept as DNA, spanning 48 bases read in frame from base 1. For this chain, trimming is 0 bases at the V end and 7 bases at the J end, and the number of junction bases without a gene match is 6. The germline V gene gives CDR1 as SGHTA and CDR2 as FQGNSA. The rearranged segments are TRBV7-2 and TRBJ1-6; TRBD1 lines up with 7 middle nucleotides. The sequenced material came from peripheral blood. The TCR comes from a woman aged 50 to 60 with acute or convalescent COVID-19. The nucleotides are TGTGCCAGCAGCTTAGCAGGGGGCTTAGGAAATTCACCCCTCCACTTT. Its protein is CASSLAGGLGNSPLHF.